These T cell receptor beta chains were read from a single sample in a study of blood T cells in healthy people across ages. TCRdb analysed the 5' RACE reads with MiXCR anew, one entry per CDR3 protein. The sample includes around 1,000,000 distinct CDR3 sequences, less than 45% seen only once; the top ten take about an eighth. Source material: blood. Receptor source: a man in his late teens or twenties in good health. CDR3s include the opening cysteine and the closing phenylalanine or tryptophan. A D gene is named only where the DNA matches it firmly. The size entry is marked missing in some rows and otherwise reads once, few, many or a size class.

>TRBJ2-1|TRBV9|few|.
CASSVGMGAGVNNEQFF
TGTGCCAGCAGCGTGGGAATGGGGGCAGGGGTGAACAATGAGCAGTTCTTC
>TRBJ2-3|TRBV28|.|.
CASSFVTGDTDTQYF
TGTGCCAGCAGTTTCGTTACGGGGGACACAGATACGCAGTATTTT
>TRBJ1-4|TRBV7-2|few|.
CASSSTPDQGEKLFF
TGTGCCAGCAGCTCCACCCCCGATCAAGGAGAAAAACTGTTTTTT
>TRBJ1-2|TRBV7-9|.|TRBD1
CASSKTGSERVDTF
TGTGCCAGCAGCAAGACAGGGTCGGAGAGAGTCGACACCTTC
>TRBJ1-2|TRBV20-1|many|.
CSARDRGSYGYTF
TGCAGTGCTAGAGATCGCGGGTCCTATGGCTACACCTTC
>TRBJ1-1|TRBV5-1|many|.
CASSTGQGNTEAFF
TGCGCCAGCAGCACCGGCCAAGGGAACACTGAAGCTTTCTTT
>TRBJ1-1|TRBV7-2|many|.
CASSLGAGLNTEAFF
TGTGCCAGCAGCTTAGGGGCCGGTTTGAACACTGAAGCTTTCTTT
>TRBJ2-3|TRBV20-1|.|TRBD2
CSASRLAGAFTDTQYF
TGCAGTGCTAGTCGGCTAGCGGGGGCCTTCACAGATACGCAGTATTTT
>TRBJ1-2|TRBV20-1|once|.
CSARDNSGARGYGYTF
TGCAGTGCTAGAGATAATTCGGGGGCGCGGGGCTATGGCTACACCTTC
>TRBJ1-5|TRBV24-1|many|.
CATSSRGGSNQPQHF
TGTGCCACCAGTTCCCGGGGAGGAAGCAATCAGCCCCAGCATTTT
>TRBJ2-1|TRBV20-1|.|.
CSPWGEPGLYNEQFF
TGCAGTCCGTGGGGGGAACCGGGACTTTACAATGAGCAGTTCTTC
>TRBJ1-4|TRBV13|few|.
CASSLGRNVEKLFF
TGTGCCAGCAGCTTGGGCAGAAACGTGGAAAAACTGTTTTTT
>TRBJ2-3|TRBV20-1|few|.
CSARDGWTGGDTQYF
TGCAGTGCTAGAGACGGGTGGACAGGAGGGGATACGCAGTATTTT
>TRBJ1-4|TRBV5-4|.|.
CASSLEGKGEKLFF
TGTGCCAGCAGCTTGGAGGGTAAGGGTGAAAAACTGTTTTTT
>TRBJ2-7|TRBV4-2|many|TRBD2
CASSPTSGGSYEQYF
TGTGCCAGCAGCCCAACTAGCGGGGGATCCTACGAGCAGTACTTC
>TRBJ2-7|TRBV3-1|.|.
CASSQDREDEQYF
TGTGCCAGCAGCCAAGATCGGGAAGATGAGCAGTACTTC
>TRBJ2-3|TRBV20-1|.|.
CSTSSGLHTDTQYF
TGCAGTACTAGTTCGGGACTTCACACAGATACGCAGTATTTT
>TRBJ2-5|TRBV20-1|few|TRBD1
CSAMGQGAGGDQYF
TGCAGTGCCATGGGACAGGGGGCTGGAGGGGATCAGTACTTC
>TRBJ1-1|TRBV16|.|.
CASSHFLYTEAFF
TGTGCCAGCAGCCATTTTCTGTACACTGAAGCTTTCTTT
>TRBJ2-5|TRBV12-3/TRBV12-4|many|TRBD2
CASSGLGETQYF
TGTGCCAGCAGTGGACTAGGAGAGACCCAGTACTTC
>TRBJ2-1|TRBV10-3|.|.
CAISPDGSSYNEQFF
TGTGCCATCAGTCCTGACGGGAGCTCCTACAATGAGCAGTTCTTC
>TRBJ1-1|TRBV11-2|.|.
CASSLGRGGTEVFF
TGTGCCAGCAGCTTAGGGAGGGGCGGCACTGAAGTTTTCTTT
>TRBJ2-3|TRBV4-3|few|.
CASSQSGTSLGDTQYF
TGCGCCAGCAGCCAATCCGGGACTTCCCTAGGGGATACGCAGTATTTT
>TRBJ1-5|TRBV29-1|.|.
CSAMDGNNQPQHF
TGCAGCGCCATGGACGGCAACAATCAGCCCCAGCATTTT
>TRBJ2-7|TRBV10-3|many|.
CAISESSYEQYF
TGTGCCATCAGTGAGTCCTCCTACGAGCAGTACTTC
>TRBJ2-1|TRBV6-2/TRBV6-3|few|TRBD1
CASSPNFDRGHNNEQFF
TGTGCCAGCAGTCCGAACTTTGACAGGGGGCATAACAATGAGCAGTTCTTC
>TRBJ2-1|TRBV7-9|few|.
CASSLDAGGSYNEQFF
TGTGCCAGCAGCTTAGACGCCGGGGGATCCTACAATGAGCAGTTCTTC
>TRBJ1-1|TRBV5-6|.|.
CASSPQGRLYPQAFF
TGTGCCAGCAGCCCGCAGGGACGCCTCTACCCCCAAGCTTTCTTT
>TRBJ1-1|TRBV12-3/TRBV12-4|.|TRBD1
CASSKDRGNTEAFF
TGTGCCAGCAGTAAGGACAGGGGAAACACTGAAGCTTTCTTT
>TRBJ1-2|TRBV12-3/TRBV12-4|few|TRBD1
CASSDRERGYTF
TGTGCCAGCAGTGACAGGGAGAGGGGCTACACCTTC
>TRBJ2-6|TRBV6-1|few|.
CASSETLGANVLTF
TGTGCCAGCAGTGAAACCCTGGGGGCCAACGTCCTGACTTTC
>TRBJ2-3|TRBV5-1|.|.
CASGRSSTDTQYF
TGCGCCAGCGGACGCTCCTCCACAGATACGCAGTATTTT
>TRBJ1-2|TRBV7-2|many|.
CASREANYGYTF
TGTGCCAGCAGAGAGGCAAACTATGGCTACACCTTC
>TRBJ1-1|TRBV5-1|.|.
CASSLDKNTEAFF
TGCGCCAGCAGCCTGGACAAGAACACTGAAGCTTTCTTT
>TRBJ2-1|TRBV11-2|few|TRBD1
CASSLGTGTVYEQFF
TGTGCCAGCAGCTTAGGGACAGGGACGGTCTATGAGCAGTTCTTC
>TRBJ2-3|TRBV30|few|TRBD1
CAWSSQGRGGDTQYF
TGTGCCTGGAGTTCACAGGGGAGAGGTGGAGATACGCAGTATTTT
>TRBJ2-1|TRBV9|few|.
CASGLVQGGVHNEQFF
TGTGCCAGCGGATTGGTACAGGGGGGGGTTCACAATGAGCAGTTCTTC
>TRBJ2-7|TRBV6-2/TRBV6-3|few|.
CASSYGSGYEQYF
TGTGCCAGCAGTTACGGATCGGGCTACGAGCAGTACTTC
>TRBJ2-7|TRBV6-5|few|TRBD2
CASSLRAGGPTYEQYF
TGTGCCAGCAGTTTAAGAGCGGGGGGCCCCACCTACGAGCAGTACTTC
>TRBJ2-2|TRBV20-1|.|TRBD2
CSARPSGGKNTGELFF
TGCAGTGCTAGGCCTAGCGGGGGAAAGAACACCGGGGAGCTGTTTTTT
>TRBJ1-1|TRBV5-1|few|TRBD1
CASSLLGGEVEAFF
TGCGCCAGCAGCTTGCTAGGGGGCGAAGTTGAAGCTTTCTTT
>TRBJ2-2|TRBV6-6|.|TRBD1
CASSYSPTGGELFF
TGTGCCAGCAGTTACTCGCCGACAGGGGGGGAGCTGTTTTTT
>TRBJ1-4|TRBV20-1|.|.
CSAISQGNEKLFF
TGCAGTGCTATTTCCCAGGGGAATGAAAAACTGTTTTTT
>TRBJ1-5|TRBV7-2|.|.
CASSSFRSLGRGGQPQHF
TGTGCCAGCAGCTCTTTTAGATCTCTTGGGCGGGGTGGTCAGCCCCAGCATTTT
>TRBJ1-5|TRBV20-1|.|.
CSANQANQPQHF
TGCAGTGCTAACCAGGCGAATCAGCCCCAGCATTTT
>TRBJ2-5|TRBV5-1|.|TRBD2
CASSYWGLVQETQYF
TGCGCCAGCAGCTACTGGGGACTAGTGCAAGAGACCCAGTACTTC
>TRBJ1-2|TRBV7-2|many|.
CASSLDVSNYGYTF
TGTGCCAGCAGCTTAGATGTATCTAACTATGGCTACACCTTC
>TRBJ2-1|TRBV4-1|few|.
CASSQGLGGEQFF
TGCGCCAGCAGCCAAGGCTTGGGAGGTGAGCAGTTCTTC
>TRBJ2-2|TRBV24-1|.|.
CATSGTSTTGELFF
TGTGCCACCAGTGGGACGAGTACGACCGGGGAGCTGTTTTTT
>TRBJ1-5|TRBV4-1|.|.
CASSQSSSNQPQHF
TGCGCCAGCAGCCAAAGCAGTAGCAATCAGCCCCAGCATTTT
>TRBJ2-7|TRBV29-1|once|.
CSVGALDNSYEQYF
TGCAGCGTTGGGGCGTTGGACAACTCCTACGAGCAGTACTTC
>TRBJ2-2|TRBV25-1|.|.
CASTQGGWYTGELFF
TGTGCCAGTACGCAGGGGGGTTGGTACACCGGGGAGCTGTTTTTT
>TRBJ1-5|TRBV6-5|few|.
CASSPAGGAGNQPQHF
TGTGCCAGCAGTCCGGCGGGGGGGGCTGGTAATCAGCCCCAGCATTTT
>TRBJ2-1|TRBV4-2|few|TRBD2
CASSREGGGGYNEQFF
TGTGCCAGCAGCCGCGAGGGCGGGGGGGGCTACAATGAGCAGTTCTTC
>TRBJ1-1|TRBV5-1|.|.
CASSLRDTGTTEAFF
TGCGCCAGCAGCTTGAGGGATACAGGTACCACTGAAGCTTTCTTT
>TRBJ1-5|TRBV2|.|TRBD1
CASRDGTGVPQPQHF
TGTGCCAGCAGGGACGGGACAGGAGTTCCTCAGCCCCAGCATTTT
>TRBJ1-2|TRBV7-2|.|TRBD1
CASTHDREDGYTF
TGTGCCAGCACCCACGACAGGGAGGATGGCTACACCTTC
>TRBJ1-4|TRBV6-2/TRBV6-3|.|.
CASSSPRGGEKLFF
TGTGCCAGCAGTTCCCCGCGTGGTGGTGAAAAACTGTTTTTT
>TRBJ2-1|TRBV6-6|.|TRBD1
CASRDTGVFGNEQFF
TGTGCCAGCAGAGATACAGGGGTTTTTGGTAATGAGCAGTTCTTC